The 25 T cell receptor beta chains listed next were all sequenced from one sample in a study of blood T cell repertoires in COVID-19. Profiled with immunoSEQ multiplex PCR; TCRdb holds only in-frame clones, not every one. The top ten hold over 1% of the sample, which has about 44,000 clones, 75% to 90% seen once. The sequenced sample was peripheral blood. The source of these receptors is a middle-aged woman with acute or convalescent COVID-19.

The CDR3 is CASSFDWVGDRRSGYTF. CDR3 nucleotides: TGTGCCAGCAGTTTTGATTGGGTCGGAGACAGACGGTCTGGCTACACCTTC. The V gene is TRBV28, the J gene TRBJ1-2; maybe TRBD1 (5 bases). In germline, CDR1 is MDHEN, CDR2 SYDVKM. The CDR3 loop spans 17 amino acids. Trimming took 3 bases from V and 7 from J, leaving 24 bases between them.

The chain joins TRBV27 to TRBJ1-2, with 7 bases matching TRBD1. Trimming at V came to 5 bases and at J to 3 bases, leaving 6 bases not matched to a gene. The CDR3 is 14 amino acids. Per germline, CDR1 MNHEY and CDR2 SMNVEV (reference sequence). The chain's CDR3 is CASSEQGPDYGYTF. The CDR3 DNA sequence: TGTGCCAGCAGTGAACAGGGGCCCGACTATGGCTACACCTTC.

V and J are TRBV6-6 and TRBJ1-5; the match to TRBD1 covers 9 bases. The CDR3 is 15 residues long. The V gene's germline CDR1 is MNHNY and CDR2 SVGAGI (reference sequence). After removal of 6 bases from V and 4 bases from J, the junction contained 7 bases not matched to a gene. The CDR3 sequence: CASSPGTGFNQPQHF. For the CDR3, the DNA is TGTGCCAGCAGCCCTGGGACAGGGTTTAATCAGCCCCAGCATTTT.

This chain uses TRBV5-1 with TRBJ2-2; the match to TRBD1 covers 7 bases. Germline V gives CDR1 SGHRS, CDR2 YFSETQ. The CDR3 runs 16 residues. Losses at the gene ends were 0 bases for V and 4 bases for J; bases not matched to a gene: 6. CDR3 in amino acids: CASSLEGRGSTGELFF. The CDR3 nucleotides read TGCGCCAGCAGCTTGGAGGGCAGGGGGAGCACCGGGGAGCTGTTTTTT.

The J gene is TRBJ1-4, the V gene TRBV18; 10 bases line up with TRBD1. V lost 0 bases, J lost 7 bases, and 2 bases stayed unmatched. Germline V CDR1 and CDR2: KGHSH, LQKENI. This CDR3 spans 15 amino acids. The CDR3 region has the DNA TGTGCCAGCTCACCACCCGGGACAGGGGCTGAAAAACTGTTTTTT. Amino acid sequence: CASSPPGTGAEKLFF. The variable domain in full, with the rest retrieved from reference TRBV18 and TRBJ1-4, is NAGVMQNPRHLVRRRGQEARLRCSPMKGHSHVYWYRQLPEEGLKFMVYLQKENIIDESGMPKERFSAEFPKEGPSILRIQQVVRGDSAAYFCASSPPGTGAEKLFFGSGTQLSVL.

This rearrangement joins TRBV7-2 to TRBJ1-1, with D hard to call. The length of the CDR3 is 17 residues. Germline-derived CDR1 and CDR2 are SGHTA and FQGNSA. With 1 base removed from V and 6 bases from J, the gap between germline ends came to 21 bases. For the CDR3, the DNA is TGTGCCAGCAGCTTAGTAGGGTTTGCAGGAGGGAATGCTGAAGCTTTCTTT. Translated: CASSLVGFAGGNAEAFF. The complete variable domain, with remaining parts taken from reference TRBV7-2 and TRBJ1-1, reads GAGVSQSPSNKVTEKGKDVELRCDPISGHTALYWYRQSLGQGLEFLIYFQGNSAPDKSGLPSDRFSAERTGGSVSTLTIQRTQQEDSAVYLCASSLVGFAGGNAEAFFGQGTRLTVV.

V usage is TRBV2 and J usage is TRBJ2-2; possible D gene TRBD2, 7 bases. The CDR3 has 15 residues. Germline V gene data show CDR1 as SNHLY and CDR2 as FYNNEI. V gave up 7 bases and J gave up 5 bases, with 17 bases separating them. The CDR3 DNA reads as TGTGCCAGCACTCCCGGGGGGCGAGGAACCGGGGAGCTGTTTTTT. Protein product: CASTPGGRGTGELFF.

The chain carries TRBV5-5 and TRBJ1-1, with D unresolved. Germline V CDR1 and CDR2: SGHKS, YYEKEE (reference sequence). Trimming removed 3 bases at V and 6 bases at J, with 9 bases between. This CDR3 has 12 residues. CDR3 protein: CASSSTVAEAFF. The DNA of the CDR3 is TGTGCCAGCAGCTCAACAGTAGCTGAAGCTTTCTTT.

The chain has TRBV7-8 and TRBJ1-6, with 10 bases lining up with TRBD1. Germline V CDR1 and CDR2: SGHVS, FQNEAQ. After removal of 5 bases from V and 3 bases from J, the junction contained 7 bases not matched to a gene. This CDR3 comprises 17 residues. The CDR3 DNA reads TGTGCCAGCAGCCCGCGGACAGGGGGAAGCTATAATTCACCCCTCCACTTT. Translated, it gives CASSPRTGGSYNSPLHF.

This sequence joins TRBV28 and TRBJ1-6; D gene ambiguous. Trimming removed 6 bases at V and 0 bases at J, with 12 bases between. The CDR3 spans 16 residues. Germline loops: CDR1 MDHEN, CDR2 SYDVKM. The CDR3 loop reads CASRLAGDSYNSPLHF. The CDR3 region has the DNA TGTGCCAGCAGGTTAGCCGGGGACTCCTATAATTCACCCCTCCACTTT.

This clone was seen only a few times. V usage is TRBV27 and J usage is TRBJ2-7; 9 bases map to TRBD2. V lost 0 bases, J lost 4 bases, and 10 bases stayed unmatched. The CDR3 contains 17 residues. Germline V lookup: CDR1 MNHEY, CDR2 SMNVEV (reference sequence). The CDR3: CASSLSWGGTSFYEQYF. The DNA of the CDR3 is TGTGCCAGCAGTTTATCTTGGGGGGGGACTAGCTTTTACGAGCAGTACTTC.

This clone was seen once. This chain joins TRBV19 and TRBJ1-5; tentatively, D is TRBD1 (5 bases). The CDR3 spans 14 residues. In germline, CDR1 is LNHDA, CDR2 SQIVND (reference sequence). V dropped 9 bases and J dropped 0 bases, with 12 bases sitting between them. CDR3 sequence reads: CASLGGNSNQPQHF. The CDR3 nucleotides are TGTGCCAGCCTGGGGGGTAATAGCAATCAGCCCCAGCATTTT.

This chain uses TRBV19 with TRBJ1-2; D call uncertain. The CDR3 is made up of 15 amino acids. Germline V gene data show CDR1 as LNHDA and CDR2 as SQIVND (reference sequence). V was clipped by 4 bases and J by 6 bases, with 18 bases between them. The CDR3: CASSNHGSQLDGYTF. CDR3 coding DNA: TGTGCCAGTAGTAACCACGGGAGTCAATTGGATGGCTACACCTTC.

CDR3 DNA: TGTGCCAGCAGGGCTCAGGGACAGTTCTACGAGCAGTACTTC. It yields the protein CASRAQGQFYEQYF. The chain links TRBV28 to TRBJ2-7; 7 bases match TRBD1. V dropped 6 bases and J dropped 3; count of bases not matched to a gene: 8. Germline V gene data show CDR1 as MDHEN and CDR2 as SYDVKM. The CDR3 contains 14 residues.

This clone was recorded once. This chain joins TRBV24-1 and TRBJ2-2; a possible D gene is TRBD1 (6 bases). The V end lost 5 bases, the J end lost 0 bases, and 12 bases lay between the germline ends. This CDR3 is built from 16 residues. Germline-derived CDR1 and CDR2 are KGHDR and SFDVKD. The CDR3 loop is CATSAWGTTNTGELFF. CDR3 DNA: TGTGCCACCAGTGCTTGGGGGACAACGAACACCGGGGAGCTGTTTTTT.

The chain joins TRBV29-1 to TRBJ1-2; 10 nucleotides agree with TRBD1. V trimming: 5 bases; J trimming: 6 bases; junction bases outside the gene matches: 9. CDR1 is SQVTM, CDR2 ANQGSEA, per germline. This CDR3 region has 14 residues. CDR3 DNA: TGCAGCGTTCATTCCGCGGACAGGGGGAATGGCTACACCTTC. Amino acid sequence: CSVHSADRGNGYTF.

The rearrangement joins TRBV6-5 to TRBJ2-3, with 9 bases lining up with TRBD2. The V segment lost 0 bases and the J segment 6 bases; nucleotides outside the gene matches: 7. This CDR3 is 16 amino acids long. Germline CDR1 is MNHEY and CDR2 is SVGAGI. The CDR3 sequence: CASSYSPGGRADTQYF. CDR3 nucleotide sequence: TGTGCCAGCAGTTACTCGCCTGGCGGGAGGGCCGATACGCAGTATTTT.

The chain joins TRBV5-1 to TRBJ1-6; weak D call: TRBD1 (5 bases). Germline V gives CDR1 SGHRS, CDR2 YFSETQ. Trimming stripped 3 bases from V and 7 bases from J, with 11 bases between. The CDR3 is made up of 14 amino acids. The CDR3 DNA reads TGCGCCAGCAGCTCGGGTCGGGGGAATTCACCCCTCCACTTT. Translating it yields CASSSGRGNSPLHF. Full variable domain (remainder filled in from reference TRBV5-1 and TRBJ1-6): KAGVTQTPRYLIKTRGQQVTLSCSPISGHRSVSWYQQTPGQGLQFLFEYFSETQRNKGNFPGRFSGRQFSNSRSEMNVSTLELGDSALYLCASSSGRGNSPLHFGNGTRLTVT.

The chain uses TRBV5-5 and TRBJ1-4; D possibly corresponds to TRBD1 (5 bases). The CDR3 extends over 14 amino acids. The V end was cut by 0 bases, the J end by 7 bases, with 10 bases between. CDR1 and CDR2 (germline): SGHKS, YYEKEE (reference sequence). This CDR3 reads CASSLARVAEKLFF. The CDR3 DNA sequence: TGTGCCAGCAGCTTGGCCAGGGTTGCTGAAAAACTGTTTTTT.

CDR3 residues: CASSHRGTGASYGYTF. CDR3 nucleotide sequence: TGTGCCAGCAGTCACAGGGGGACAGGGGCCTCTTATGGCTACACCTTC. The rearrangement links TRBV27 to TRBJ1-2; 10 bases fit TRBD1. The CDR3 totals 16 residues. J lost 5 bases, V lost 5 bases, and 11 bases had no gene match. Germline V gene data show CDR1 as MNHEY and CDR2 as SMNVEV (reference sequence).

The rearrangement uses TRBV5-1 and TRBJ2-7, with D perhaps TRBD2 (5 bases). Germline CDR1 and CDR2: SGHRS and YFSETQ. The length of the CDR3 is 14 residues. Between the trimmed V and J ends, which lost 0 bases and 3 bases, there was a span of 10 bases. The DNA of the CDR3 is TGCGCCAGCAGCTTGGCCAGCGGCGGCTACGAGCAGTACTTC. Amino acids: CASSLASGGYEQYF.

This chain uses TRBV6-5 with TRBJ2-6; D gene uncertain. Trimming stripped 5 bases from V and 3 bases from J, with 11 bases between. Germline CDR1 MNHEY, CDR2 SVGAGI. The CDR3 covers 15 residues. The CDR3 region has the DNA TGTGCCAGCAGTCATTCAGGTAGTGGGGCCAACGTCCTGACTTTC. Protein product: CASSHSGSGANVLTF.

The rearrangement links TRBV19 to TRBJ2-7; 9 positions match TRBD1. This CDR3 is 15 amino acids long. The germline V gene encodes CDR1 LNHDA and CDR2 SQIVND (reference sequence). V dropped 5 bases and J dropped 3; count of bases not matched to a gene: 8. The CDR3 is CASSPGQGISYEQYF. In nucleotides, the CDR3 is TGTGCCAGTAGTCCAGGACAGGGGATTAGCTACGAGCAGTACTTC.

V and J are TRBV5-1 and TRBJ2-7; 12 positions match TRBD2. The germline CDR1 and CDR2 sequences are SGHRS and YFSETQ. The J segment lost 5 bases and the V segment lost 1 base, leaving 13 bases of the junction unmatched. CDR3 length: 18 residues. This chain's CDR3 is CASSLPSSTSGRSHEQYF. DNA for the CDR3: TGCGCCAGCAGCTTGCCCTCTTCAACTAGCGGGAGGTCCCACGAGCAGTACTTC.

The chain joins TRBV5-1 to TRBJ1-4; D is uncertain. This CDR3 has 13 residues. The V gene's germline CDR1 is SGHRS and CDR2 YFSETQ. Deletions cut 4 bases from V and 5 bases from J, with 9 bases between. The CDR3 spells CASSTGENEKLFF. CDR3 in DNA: TGCGCCAGCAGCACGGGAGAAAATGAAAAACTGTTTTTT.